This T cell receptor beta chain derives from a study of human T cells and chemical hapten exposure. This clonotype was counted between two and nine times. The antigen is unknown. Study-wide points: Expanded TCRs showed more large CDR3 clusters than pre-sensitization or healthy control sets.

CDR3 size: 14 residues. The germline CDR1 and CDR2 sequences are MNHEY and SMNVEV (reference sequence). V lost 3 bases and J lost 3, with 9 bases in between. The time point: patch test 2, 6 weeks after DPC sensitization. Stated treatment: therapeutic diphenylcyclopropenone sensitization with weekly scalp DPC. Total RNA was isolated from whole blood that had not been fractionated. Unique molecular identifiers were linked by the library to individual cDNA molecules. TCRdb re-called the RACE reads with MiXCR, one entry per CDR3 protein. The sample contains about 70,000 distinct CDR3 sequences, roughly 8.5% of which appear only once.

The sequence came from a woman between 50 and 59 years old with alopecia areata. Some clones in this sample may be carry-over from other donors' samples. The sequences come from whole blood, collected in connection with sensitization to the hapten diphenylcyclopropenone (DPC). V usage is TRBV27 and J usage is TRBJ1-5; D is undetermined. The CDR3 here is CASSFRGFNQPQHF. The DNA for the CDR3 is TGTGCCAGCAGTTTCCGCGGTTTCAATCAGCCCCAGCATTTT.